These T cell receptor beta chains were read from a single sample in a study of blood T cell repertoires in COVID-19. Sequenced by immunoSEQ multiplex PCR; TCRdb stores in-frame clones only, minus some. The table lists roughly 250,000 clones, about four fifths of them singletons. Sequences were obtained from peripheral blood. Receptors originate from a person aged 70 to 85 with COVID-19, enrolled during active disease. Each CDR3 is given with its conserved first and last residue. A D gene is named only where the DNA matches it firmly. Only some rows state a clone size, as once, few, many or a class for expanded clones.

j_call | d_call | v_call | clone_size | cdr3_aa | cdr3_nt
TRBJ2-7 | NA | TRBV24-1 | NA | CATGGSLGGQIQWYEQYF | TGTGCCACCGGTGGTTCACTGGGGGGACAGATCCAATGGTACGAGCAGTACTTC
TRBJ2-7 | NA | TRBV15 | NA | CATSRVRSPYEQYF | TGTGCCACCAGCAGAGTCAGGTCACCTTACGAGCAGTACTTC
TRBJ1-1 | NA | TRBV27 | NA | CASSRRPTTEAFF | TGTGCCAGCAGTAGGCGGCCCACCACTGAAGCTTTCTTT
TRBJ2-5 | NA | TRBV7-9 | NA | CASSLNLAQTQYF | TGTGCCAGCAGCTTAAATTTAGCGCAGACCCAGTACTTC
TRBJ1-3 | TRBD1 | TRBV10-3 | NA | CAINGQVDSGNTIYF | TGTGCCATCAATGGACAGGTCGACTCTGGAAACACCATATATTTT
TRBJ2-7 | NA | TRBV28 | NA | CASKPGAYEQYF | TGTGCCAGCAAACCGGGGGCCTACGAGCAGTACTTC
TRBJ2-1 | TRBD1 | TRBV28 | NA | CASRGARTGDNEQFF | TGTGCCAGCAGGGGCGCCCGGACAGGGGATAATGAGCAGTTCTTC
TRBJ1-6 | NA | TRBV9 | NA | CASSVRDKGGGNSPLHF | TGTGCCAGCAGCGTCCGAGACAAGGGAGGAGGTAATTCACCCCTCCACTTT
TRBJ1-1 | TRBD1 | TRBV5-1 | NA | CASSLGPTGYRTEAFF | TGCGCCAGCAGCTTGGGGCCGACAGGGTATCGTACTGAAGCTTTCTTT
TRBJ2-3 | NA | TRBV18 | NA | CASSLGHTDTQYF | TGTGCCAGCTCACTAGGACACACAGATACGCAGTATTTT
TRBJ2-5 | TRBD1 | TRBV9 | NA | CASSPGQGAGTQYF | TGTGCCAGCAGCCCTGGACAGGGGGCTGGGACCCAGTACTTC
TRBJ2-7 | TRBD2 | TRBV7-2 | few | CASSLGLAGKSSYEQYF | TGTGCCAGCAGCTTGGGGCTAGCGGGGAAAAGCTCCTACGAGCAGTACTTC
TRBJ1-1 | NA | TRBV7-3 | NA | CASSRDGMAAVNTEAFF | TGTGCCAGCAGCCGGGATGGGATGGCAGCCGTGAACACTGAAGCTTTCTTT
TRBJ1-1 | NA | TRBV6-2/TRBV6-3 | NA | CASSSYLLTAKNTEAFF | TGTGCCAGCAGTTCCTACCTCCTGACAGCGAAGAACACTGAAGCTTTCTTT
TRBJ2-2 | NA | TRBV7-6 | NA | CASSLFLRASTGELFF | TGTGCCAGCAGCTTGTTTTTGCGGGCAAGCACCGGGGAGCTGTTTTTT
TRBJ2-7 | NA | TRBV2 | NA | CASSRDKVHEQYF | TGTGCCAGCAGCCGGGACAAGGTCCACGAGCAGTACTTC
TRBJ1-2 | NA | TRBV3-1/TRBV3-2 | NA | CASSHPGVNYGYTF | TGTGCCAGCAGCCACCCGGGGGTCAACTATGGCTACACCTTC
TRBJ1-1 | NA | TRBV9 | once | CASSVGPGLNTEAFF | TGTGCCAGCAGCGTAGGCCCAGGGTTGAACACTGAAGCTTTCTTT
TRBJ2-2 | NA | TRBV27 | NA | CASSLLFGELFF | TGTGCCAGCAGTTTATTATTCGGGGAGCTGTTTTTT
TRBJ1-2 | NA | TRBV28 | NA | CASSTGRNYGYTF | TGTGCCAGCAGCACAGGACGTAACTATGGCTACACCTTC
TRBJ2-2 | NA | TRBV9 | NA | CASSGRTAAGELFF | TGTGCCAGCAGCGGGAGGACCGCCGCCGGGGAGCTGTTTTTT
TRBJ2-2 | TRBD2 | TRBV5-1 | few | CASSISGLAGVRGGELFF | TGCGCCAGCAGCATCTCGGGACTAGCGGGAGTTCGTGGCGGGGAGCTGTTTTTT
TRBJ2-1 | NA | TRBV6-2/TRBV6-3 | NA | CASSKLKSNDEQFF | TGTGCCAGCAGCAAACTCAAGAGTAATGATGAGCAGTTCTTC
TRBJ2-3 | TRBD2 | TRBV11-1 | NA | CASSPGTSGRMDTQYF | TGTGCCAGCAGCCCAGGGACTAGCGGGAGGATGGATACGCAGTATTTT
TRBJ1-5 | NA | TRBV30 | NA | CAWSVRGSLGQPQHF | TGTGCCTGGAGTGTGCGGGGGAGCCTGGGTCAGCCCCAGCATTTT
TRBJ1-1 | TRBD1 | TRBV7-3 | NA | CASSLTPGQFFEGTEAFF | TGTGCCAGCAGCTTAACCCCGGGACAGTTCTTCGAAGGCACTGAAGCTTTCTTT
TRBJ2-7 | TRBD1 | TRBV6-5 | few | CASRDRGKGNYEQYF | TGTGCCTCCCGGGACAGGGGGAAGGGGAACTACGAGCAGTACTTC
TRBJ2-5 | NA | TRBV7-9 | NA | CASTLTGGETQYF | TGTGCCAGCACCCTAACCGGGGGAGAGACCCAGTACTTC
TRBJ1-1 | TRBD1 | TRBV19 | NA | CASSMSGTGEAFF | TGTGCCAGTAGTATGTCTGGGACAGGGGAAGCTTTCTTT
TRBJ2-1 | NA | TRBV11-2 | NA | CASSSFQGSYNEQFF | TGTGCCAGCAGCTCTTTTCAGGGCTCCTACAATGAGCAGTTCTTC
TRBJ2-2 | NA | TRBV9 | NA | CASSVTRQALAGELFF | TGTGCCAGCAGCGTCACAAGACAGGCGCTCGCCGGGGAGCTGTTTTTT
TRBJ1-2 | NA | TRBV15 | NA | CATSRERGSGYGYTF | TGTGCCACCAGCAGAGAGCGTGGGAGTGGCTATGGCTACACCTTC
TRBJ1-1 | NA | TRBV7-2 | NA | CASSLARTVEAFF | TGTGCCAGCAGCTTAGCGCGGACTGTTGAAGCTTTCTTT
TRBJ1-6 | TRBD1 | TRBV9 | NA | CASSDDRGNSPLHF | TGTGCCAGCAGCGACGACAGGGGTAATTCACCCCTCCACTTT
TRBJ2-4 | NA | TRBV13 | NA | CASSLRGGGNIQYF | TGTGCCAGCAGCTTAAGGGGAGGGGGAAACATTCAGTACTTC
TRBJ2-1 | TRBD2 | TRBV7-3 | once | CASSLGGLAHYNEQFF | TGTGCCAGCAGCTTAGGGGGACTAGCGCATTACAATGAGCAGTTCTTC
TRBJ1-4 | NA | TRBV19 | NA | CASSVPSRRANEKLFF | TGTGCCAGTAGTGTCCCTAGCCGCCGGGCTAATGAAAAACTGTTTTTT
TRBJ2-7 | NA | TRBV5-1 | NA | CASSRDGSSYEQYF | TGCGCCAGCAGTAGGGACGGGAGCTCCTACGAGCAGTACTTC
TRBJ2-3 | NA | TRBV6-5 | NA | CAVDGGSTDTQYF | TGTGCCGTAGATGGCGGGAGCACAGATACGCAGTATTTT
TRBJ2-1 | TRBD2 | TRBV30 | NA | CAWTTLAGVYNEQFF | TGTGCCTGGACAACGCTAGCGGGAGTCTACAATGAGCAGTTCTTC
TRBJ1-3 | NA | TRBV12-3/TRBV12-4 | once | CASMGSSGNTIYF | TGTGCCAGCATGGGGAGCTCTGGAAACACCATATATTTT
TRBJ2-7 | TRBD2 | TRBV10-3 | NA | CAITGGSGEQYF | TGTGCCATCACGGGGGGGTCTGGCGAGCAGTACTTC